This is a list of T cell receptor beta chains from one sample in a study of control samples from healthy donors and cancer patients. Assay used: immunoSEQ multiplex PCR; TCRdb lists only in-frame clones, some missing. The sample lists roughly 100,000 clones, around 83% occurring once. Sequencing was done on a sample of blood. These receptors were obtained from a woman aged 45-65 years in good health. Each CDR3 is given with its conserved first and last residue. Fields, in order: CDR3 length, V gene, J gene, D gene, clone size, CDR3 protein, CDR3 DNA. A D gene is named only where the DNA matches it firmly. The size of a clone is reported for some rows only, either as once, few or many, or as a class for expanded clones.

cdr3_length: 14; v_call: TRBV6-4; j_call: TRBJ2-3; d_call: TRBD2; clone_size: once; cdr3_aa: CASRGGDSTDTQYF; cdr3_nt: TGTGCCAGCAGGGGGGGGGACTCAACAGATACGCAGTATTTT
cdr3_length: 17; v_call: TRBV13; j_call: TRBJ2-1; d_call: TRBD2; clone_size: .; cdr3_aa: CASSLGGWLAGVREQFF; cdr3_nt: TGTGCCAGCAGCTTAGGAGGGTGGCTAGCGGGAGTCAGAGAGCAGTTCTTC
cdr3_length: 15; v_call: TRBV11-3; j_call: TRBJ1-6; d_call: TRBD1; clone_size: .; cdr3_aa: CASSRQGFGDSPLHF; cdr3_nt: TGTGCCAGCAGCCGACAGGGATTCGGTGATTCACCCCTCCACTTT
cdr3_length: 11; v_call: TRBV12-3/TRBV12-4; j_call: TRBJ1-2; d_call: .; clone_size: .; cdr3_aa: CASSFGLGYTF; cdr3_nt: TGTGCCAGCAGTTTTGGTCTTGGCTACACCTTC
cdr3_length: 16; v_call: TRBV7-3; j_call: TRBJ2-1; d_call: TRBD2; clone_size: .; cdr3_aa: CASSLGPGLGENEQFF; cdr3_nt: TGTGCCAGCAGCTTAGGGCCTGGACTAGGAGAGAATGAGCAGTTCTTC
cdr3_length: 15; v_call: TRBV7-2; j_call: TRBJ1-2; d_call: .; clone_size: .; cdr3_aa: CASSLSPGGARGYTF; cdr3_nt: TGTGCCAGCAGCTTATCCCCGGGGGGAGCCCGGGGCTACACCTTC
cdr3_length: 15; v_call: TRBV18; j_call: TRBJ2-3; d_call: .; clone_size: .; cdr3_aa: CASSRTGDRTDTQYF; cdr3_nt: TGTGCCAGCTCACGGACTGGCGACCGCACAGATACGCAGTATTTT
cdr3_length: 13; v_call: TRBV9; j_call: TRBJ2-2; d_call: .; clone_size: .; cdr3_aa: CASSVPGTGELFF; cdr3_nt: TGTGCCAGCAGCGTCCCCGGGACCGGGGAGCTGTTTTTT
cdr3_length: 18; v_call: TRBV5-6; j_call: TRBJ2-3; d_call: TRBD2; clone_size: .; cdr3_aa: CASSQGLAGGHIQYTQYF; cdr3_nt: TGTGCCAGCAGCCAAGGACTAGCGGGGGGTCATATCCAGTATACGCAGTATTTT
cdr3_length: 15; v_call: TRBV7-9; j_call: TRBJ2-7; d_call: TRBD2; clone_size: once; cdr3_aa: CASSLEGRGGYEQYF; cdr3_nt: TGTGCCAGCAGCTTAGAGGGGCGGGGGGGCTACGAGCAGTACTTC
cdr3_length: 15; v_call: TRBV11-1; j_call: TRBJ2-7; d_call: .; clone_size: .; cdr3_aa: CASSRAGRPSYEQYF; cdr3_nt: TGTGCCAGCAGCCGGGCGGGGCGGCCCTCCTACGAGCAGTACTTC
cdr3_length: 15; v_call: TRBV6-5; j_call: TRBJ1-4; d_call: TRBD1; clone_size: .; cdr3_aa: CASKESGGVGEKLFF; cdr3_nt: TGTGCCAGCAAGGAGTCAGGGGGCGTGGGAGAAAAACTGTTTTTT
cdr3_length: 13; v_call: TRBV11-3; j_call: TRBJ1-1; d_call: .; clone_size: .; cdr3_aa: CASLDRTNTEAFF; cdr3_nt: TGTGCCAGCCTTGACCGGACGAACACTGAAGCTTTCTTT
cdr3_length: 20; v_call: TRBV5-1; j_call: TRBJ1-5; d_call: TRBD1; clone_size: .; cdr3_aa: CASSLGRQGSGYYSNQPQHF; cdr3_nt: TGCGCCAGCAGCTTGGGACGACAGGGCTCGGGGTACTATAGCAATCAGCCCCAGCATTTT
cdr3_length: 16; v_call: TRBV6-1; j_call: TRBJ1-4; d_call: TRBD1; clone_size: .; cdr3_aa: CASSGPLQGGSEKLFF; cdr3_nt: TGTGCCAGCAGTGGGCCCCTACAGGGGGGATCCGAAAAACTGTTTTTT
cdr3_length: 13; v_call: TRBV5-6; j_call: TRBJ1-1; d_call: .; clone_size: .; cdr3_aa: CASSLARHFEAFF; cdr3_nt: TGTGCCAGCAGCTTGGCCCGGCACTTTGAAGCTTTCTTT
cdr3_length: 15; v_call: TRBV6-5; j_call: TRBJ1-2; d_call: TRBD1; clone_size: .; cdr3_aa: CASSPRTGGSYGYTF; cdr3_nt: TGTGCCAGCAGCCCCAGGACAGGGGGCAGCTATGGCTACACCTTC
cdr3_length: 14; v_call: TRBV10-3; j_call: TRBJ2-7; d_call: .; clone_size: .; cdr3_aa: CAIRKRDDSYEQYF; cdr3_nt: TGTGCCATCAGAAAAAGGGACGACTCCTACGAGCAGTACTTC
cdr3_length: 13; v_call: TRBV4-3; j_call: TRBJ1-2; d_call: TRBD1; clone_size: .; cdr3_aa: CASSRTTGAGYTF; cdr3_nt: TGCGCCAGCAGCCGCACCACAGGGGCTGGCTACACCTTC
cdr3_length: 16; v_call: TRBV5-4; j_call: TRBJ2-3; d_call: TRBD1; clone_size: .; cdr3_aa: CASSSARDRYTDTQYF; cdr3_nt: TGTGCCAGCAGCTCCGCCCGGGACAGGTACACAGATACGCAGTATTTT
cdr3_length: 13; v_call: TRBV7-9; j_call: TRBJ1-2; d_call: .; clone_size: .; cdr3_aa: CASSYQATGGYTF; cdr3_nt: TGTGCCAGCAGCTATCAGGCTACGGGAGGCTACACCTTC
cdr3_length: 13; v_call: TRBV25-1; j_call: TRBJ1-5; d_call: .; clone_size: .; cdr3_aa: CASSGGDNQPQHF; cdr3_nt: TGTGCCAGCAGTGGGGGGGACAATCAGCCCCAGCATTTT
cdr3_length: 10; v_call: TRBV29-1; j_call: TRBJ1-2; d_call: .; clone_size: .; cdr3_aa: CSVGDRGYTF; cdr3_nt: TGCAGCGTTGGGGACCGGGGCTACACCTTC
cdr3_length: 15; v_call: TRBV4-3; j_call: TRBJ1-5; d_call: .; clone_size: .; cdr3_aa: CASSYNRVSNQPQHF; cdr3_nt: TGCGCCAGCAGCTACAACAGGGTGAGCAATCAGCCCCAGCATTTT
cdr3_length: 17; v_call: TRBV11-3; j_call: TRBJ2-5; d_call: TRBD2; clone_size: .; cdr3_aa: CASSLGGTSGVRETQYF; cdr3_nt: TGTGCCAGCAGCTTAGGAGGGACTAGCGGGGTCAGGGAGACCCAGTACTTC
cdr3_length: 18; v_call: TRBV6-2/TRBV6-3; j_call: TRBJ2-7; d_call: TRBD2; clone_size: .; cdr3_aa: CASSSGRALLLAGNEQYF; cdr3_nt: TGTGCCAGCAGCAGCGGGAGGGCGTTACTATTAGCAGGCAACGAGCAGTACTTC
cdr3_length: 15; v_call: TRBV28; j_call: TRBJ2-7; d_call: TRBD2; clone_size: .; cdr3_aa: CASRGGTSGRYEQYF; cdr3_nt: TGTGCCAGCAGGGGGGGGACTAGCGGGAGGTACGAGCAGTACTTC
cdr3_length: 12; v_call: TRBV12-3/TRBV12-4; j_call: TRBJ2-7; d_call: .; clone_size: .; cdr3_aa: CASSFNHYEQYF; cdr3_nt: TGTGCCAGCAGTTTCAATCACTACGAGCAGTACTTC
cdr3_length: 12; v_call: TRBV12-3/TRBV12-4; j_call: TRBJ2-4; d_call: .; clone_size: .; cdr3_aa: CASSRQKNIQYF; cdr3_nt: TGTGCCAGCAGTAGGCAGAAAAACATTCAGTACTTC
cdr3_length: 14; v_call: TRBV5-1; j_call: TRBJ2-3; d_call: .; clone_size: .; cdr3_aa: CASSLEGDTDTQYF; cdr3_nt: TGCGCCAGCAGCTTGGAGGGGGACACAGATACGCAGTATTTT
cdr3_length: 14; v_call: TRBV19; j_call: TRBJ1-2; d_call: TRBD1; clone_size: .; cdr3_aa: CASSSGQGVVGYTF; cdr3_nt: TGTGCCAGTAGTTCGGGACAGGGGGTTGTTGGCTACACCTTC
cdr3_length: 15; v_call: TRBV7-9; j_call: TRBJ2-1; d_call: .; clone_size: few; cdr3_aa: CASSARRREVNEQFF; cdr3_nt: TGTGCCAGCAGCGCTAGGCGGCGGGAAGTCAATGAGCAGTTCTTC
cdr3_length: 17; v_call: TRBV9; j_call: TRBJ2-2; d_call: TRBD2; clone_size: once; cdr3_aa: CASSVATWRESPGELFF; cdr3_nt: TGTGCCAGCAGCGTAGCTACTTGGCGGGAGAGTCCCGGGGAGCTGTTTTTT
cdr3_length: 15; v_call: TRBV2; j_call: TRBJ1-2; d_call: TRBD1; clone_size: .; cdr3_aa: CASKDMIQGITGYTF; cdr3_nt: TGTGCCAGCAAAGACATGATACAGGGGATTACTGGCTACACCTTC
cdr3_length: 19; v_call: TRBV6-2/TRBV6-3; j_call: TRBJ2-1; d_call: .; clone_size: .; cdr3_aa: CASSYSTSPYQFSYNEQFF; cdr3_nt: TGTGCCAGCAGTTACTCGACATCACCCTACCAGTTCTCCTACAATGAGCAGTTCTTC
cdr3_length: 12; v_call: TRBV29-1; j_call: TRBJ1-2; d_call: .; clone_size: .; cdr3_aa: CSGLTENYGYTF; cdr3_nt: TGCAGCGGTTTAACGGAAAACTATGGCTACACCTTC
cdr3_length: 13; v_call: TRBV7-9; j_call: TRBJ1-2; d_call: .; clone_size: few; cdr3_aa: CASSLDSIYGYTF; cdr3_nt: TGTGCCAGCAGCTTAGACAGCATCTATGGCTACACCTTC
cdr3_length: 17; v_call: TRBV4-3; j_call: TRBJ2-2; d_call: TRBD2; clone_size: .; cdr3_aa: CASKALAGAQNTGELFF; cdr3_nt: TGCGCCAGCAAAGCACTAGCGGGAGCGCAGAACACCGGGGAGCTGTTTTTT
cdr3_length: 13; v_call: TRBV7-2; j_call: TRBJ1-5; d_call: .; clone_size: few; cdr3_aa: CASSSDGGKPQHF; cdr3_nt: TGTGCCAGCAGCTCTGACGGCGGGAAGCCCCAGCATTTT
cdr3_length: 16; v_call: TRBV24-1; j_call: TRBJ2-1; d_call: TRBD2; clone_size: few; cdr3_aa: CATSDPAAGANNEQFF; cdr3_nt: TGTGCCACCAGTGACCCCGCAGCGGGAGCAAACAATGAGCAGTTCTTC
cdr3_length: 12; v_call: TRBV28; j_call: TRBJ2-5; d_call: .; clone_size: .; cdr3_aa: CASSLVRETQYF; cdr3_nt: TGTGCCAGCAGTTTGGTTCGAGAGACCCAGTACTTC
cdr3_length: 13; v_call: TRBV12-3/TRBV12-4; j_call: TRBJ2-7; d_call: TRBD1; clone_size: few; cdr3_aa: CASSSYRGREQYF; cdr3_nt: TGTGCCAGCAGTTCATACAGGGGGCGCGAGCAGTACTTC
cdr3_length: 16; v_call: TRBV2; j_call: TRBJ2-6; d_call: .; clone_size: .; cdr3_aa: CASSESGGLLSNVLTF; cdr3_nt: TGTGCCAGCAGTGAATCTGGGGGGCTACTTTCCAACGTCCTGACTTTC
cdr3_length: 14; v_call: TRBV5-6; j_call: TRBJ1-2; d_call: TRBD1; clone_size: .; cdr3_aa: CASRRTGGAGGYTF; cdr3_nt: TGTGCCAGCAGACGGACAGGGGGCGCGGGTGGCTACACCTTC
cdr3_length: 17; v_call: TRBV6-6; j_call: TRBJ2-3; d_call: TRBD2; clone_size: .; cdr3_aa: CASSHLSGTSGTGTQYF; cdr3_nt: TGTGCCAGCAGTCACCTGTCCGGGACTAGCGGTACGGGTACGCAGTATTTT
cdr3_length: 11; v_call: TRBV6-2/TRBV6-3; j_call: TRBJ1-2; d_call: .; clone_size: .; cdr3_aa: CASSSILGYTF; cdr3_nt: TGTGCCAGCAGTTCCATCCTGGGCTACACCTTC
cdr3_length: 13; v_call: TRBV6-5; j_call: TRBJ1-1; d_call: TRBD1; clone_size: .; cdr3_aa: CASIGQGFTEAFF; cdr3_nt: TGTGCCAGCATTGGACAGGGATTCACTGAAGCTTTCTTT
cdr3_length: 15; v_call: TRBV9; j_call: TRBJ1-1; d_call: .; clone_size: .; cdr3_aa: CASSAGGRGNTEAFF; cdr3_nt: TGTGCCAGCAGCGCGGGGGGCAGGGGGAACACTGAAGCTTTCTTT
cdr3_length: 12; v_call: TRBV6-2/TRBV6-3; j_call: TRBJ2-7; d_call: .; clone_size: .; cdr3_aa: CASSYPEYEQYF; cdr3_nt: TGTGCCAGCAGTTATCCCGAATACGAGCAGTACTTC
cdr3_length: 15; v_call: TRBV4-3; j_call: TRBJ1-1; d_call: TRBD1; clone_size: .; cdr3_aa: CASSQTLTGGARAFF; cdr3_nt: TGCGCCAGCAGCCAAACCTTGACAGGGGGTGCGAGGGCTTTCTTT
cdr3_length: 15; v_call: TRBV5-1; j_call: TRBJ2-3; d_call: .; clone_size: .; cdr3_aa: CASSFSAGSTDTQYF; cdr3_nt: TGCGCCAGCAGCTTTTCAGCAGGGAGCACAGATACGCAGTATTTT
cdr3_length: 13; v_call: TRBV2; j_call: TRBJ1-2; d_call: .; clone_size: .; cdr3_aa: CASSEGRHYGYTF; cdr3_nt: TGTGCCAGCAGTGAAGGACGGCACTATGGCTACACCTTC
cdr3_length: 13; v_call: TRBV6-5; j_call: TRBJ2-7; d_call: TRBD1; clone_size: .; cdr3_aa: CASSIDRGSEQYF; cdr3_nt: TGTGCCAGCAGTATCGACAGGGGTTCCGAGCAGTACTTC
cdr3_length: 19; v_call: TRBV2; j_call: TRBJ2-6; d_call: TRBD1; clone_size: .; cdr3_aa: CASSDLGTALDSGANVLTF; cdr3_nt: TGTGCCAGCAGTGATTTGGGGACAGCGCTCGACTCTGGGGCCAACGTCCTGACTTTC
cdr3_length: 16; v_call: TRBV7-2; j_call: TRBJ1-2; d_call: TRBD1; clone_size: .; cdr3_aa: CASSFAGTVGTYGYTF; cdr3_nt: TGTGCCAGCAGCTTCGCCGGGACAGTGGGTACCTATGGCTACACCTTC
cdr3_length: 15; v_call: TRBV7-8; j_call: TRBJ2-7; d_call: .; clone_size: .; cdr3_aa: CASSLGQGPSYEQYF; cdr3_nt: TGTGCCAGCAGCTTAGGGCAGGGGCCATCCTACGAGCAGTACTTC